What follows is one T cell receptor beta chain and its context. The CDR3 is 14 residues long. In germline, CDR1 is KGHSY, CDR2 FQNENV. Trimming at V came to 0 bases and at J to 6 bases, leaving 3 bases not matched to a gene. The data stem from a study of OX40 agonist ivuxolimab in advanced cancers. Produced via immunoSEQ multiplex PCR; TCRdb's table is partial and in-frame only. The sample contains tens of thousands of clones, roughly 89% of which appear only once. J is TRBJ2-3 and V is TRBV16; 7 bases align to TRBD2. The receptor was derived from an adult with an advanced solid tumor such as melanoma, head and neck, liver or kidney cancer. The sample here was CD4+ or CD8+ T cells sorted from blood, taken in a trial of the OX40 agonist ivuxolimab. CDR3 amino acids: CASSQSGRGDTQYF. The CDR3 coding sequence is TGTGCCAGCAGCCAATCGGGGAGGGGCGATACGCAGTATTTT.